This T cell receptor (beta chain) was documented in a study of cytomegalovirus exposure and HLA in healthy donors. At the level of the study: Among about 179 million T cells, an earlier analysis found roughly 110 million unique TCR beta sequences.

Healthy bone marrow donors formed the donor group. Overall study results and limits: Confirmation in vitro established that a few CMV-associated chains were specific for CMV antigens.

Remarks on this clone: What it binds is unknown.

PCR employed 60 Vbeta and 13 Jbeta primers. Sequencing used immunoSEQ multiplex PCR; TCRdb keeps in-frame clones, though not all of them. Of about 92,000 clones listed, around 85% are singletons. Input material: PBMCs. This receptor was obtained from a girl aged 2-15 years in good health and CMV-seropositive.

CDR3 amino acids: CASSQEGGNYEQYF. The CDR3 DNA reads TGCGCCAGCAGCCAAGAAGGCGGAAACTACGAGCAGTACTTC. V usage is TRBV4-3 and J usage is TRBJ2-7; D unclear. Between the trimmed V and J ends, which lost 0 bases and 3 bases, there was a span of 9 bases. The CDR3 loop spans 14 amino acids. Per the germline V gene, CDR1 is LGHNA and CDR2 is YSLEER.